Listed below are T cell receptor beta chains from one sample, sequenced in a study of CD8+CD57+ T cells in acquired aplastic anemia. TCRdb redid the calling of the reads with MiXCR, one entry per CDR3 protein. The repertoire holds 200,000 or so distinct CDR3 sequences, roughly 60% seen once, with roughly 62% in the top ten. The sequenced material came from sorted CD4+, CD8+, or CD8+CD57+ T cells (not recorded which) from PBMCs. These receptors were taken from a human donor with aplastic anemia. Both conserved end residues are part of each CDR3. Fields, in order: J gene, clone size, D gene, V gene, CDR3 protein. The D gene is left open where the match is weak. Clone size is not always given. Where it is, it says once, few, many or a class for expanded clones.

J: TRBJ2-4
size: NA
D: NA
V: TRBV20-1
CDR3: CSARDIPRGGGNIQYF

J: TRBJ2-7
size: NA
D: NA
V: TRBV7-8
CDR3: CASSLAQAPYEQYF

J: TRBJ2-3
size: NA
D: NA
V: TRBV10-3
CDR3: CAISGWLSTDTQYF

J: TRBJ2-7
size: NA
D: TRBD2
V: TRBV2
CDR3: CASSGQRGAYEQYF

J: TRBJ2-2
size: NA
D: NA
V: TRBV7-9
CDR3: CASNLPAVGELFF

J: TRBJ1-2
size: NA
D: TRBD1
V: TRBV12-3/TRBV12-4
CDR3: CASSERTGNGYTF

J: TRBJ2-5
size: NA
D: TRBD2
V: TRBV5-1
CDR3: CASSRTSGSGETQYF

J: TRBJ1-1
size: NA
D: NA
V: TRBV19
CDR3: CASSSIPGKAFF

J: TRBJ2-2
size: NA
D: TRBD1
V: TRBV5-1
CDR3: CASASGQGHGELFF

J: TRBJ1-1
size: NA
D: NA
V: TRBV24-1
CDR3: CATSDLLEDTEAFF

J: TRBJ1-1
size: few
D: TRBD1
V: TRBV19
CDR3: CASSIGTGSTEAFF

J: TRBJ1-2
size: NA
D: NA
V: TRBV20-1
CDR3: CSARAGEGYGYTF

J: TRBJ2-7
size: NA
D: TRBD1
V: TRBV7-8
CDR3: CASSLRDREAEQYF

J: TRBJ2-1
size: NA
D: NA
V: TRBV9
CDR3: CASSVSSGNEQFF

J: TRBJ1-2
size: NA
D: TRBD1
V: TRBV14
CDR3: CASSHLPTDRVYGYTF

J: TRBJ2-7
size: NA
D: TRBD2
V: TRBV7-8
CDR3: CASSRAPTSASSELRGSSYEQYF

J: TRBJ1-6
size: NA
D: NA
V: TRBV6-6
CDR3: CASTRPNSPLHF

J: TRBJ2-7
size: few
D: NA
V: TRBV5-1
CDR3: CASSVRDVYEQYF

J: TRBJ2-1
size: NA
D: NA
V: TRBV7-9
CDR3: CASSSRRYEQFF

J: TRBJ2-1
size: NA
D: TRBD1
V: TRBV7-2
CDR3: CASSLGAGGRGRIF

J: TRBJ1-1
size: NA
D: NA
V: TRBV7-8
CDR3: CARRGEWTVNTEAFF

J: TRBJ2-3
size: few
D: NA
V: TRBV10-3
CDR3: CAISVREDTQYF

J: TRBJ1-2
size: NA
D: NA
V: TRBV7-9
CDR3: CASSLEGDGYTF

J: TRBJ2-1
size: NA
D: NA
V: TRBV19
CDR3: CASSMMGNEQFF

J: TRBJ1-6
size: NA
D: NA
V: TRBV28
CDR3: CASSLTGYNSPPHF

J: TRBJ2-1
size: NA
D: NA
V: TRBV5-1
CDR3: CASSNLRENYNEQFF

J: TRBJ2-7
size: NA
D: NA
V: TRBV19
CDR3: CASRARSSYEQYF

J: TRBJ2-5
size: NA
D: NA
V: TRBV20-1
CDR3: CSARVGQIETQYF

J: TRBJ2-1
size: NA
D: NA
V: TRBV7-7
CDR3: CASSLMHRANEQFF

J: TRBJ1-2
size: few
D: TRBD1
V: TRBV20-1
CDR3: CSATGQGKNGYTF

J: TRBJ2-7
size: NA
D: NA
V: TRBV25-1
CDR3: CASLLRGQGVYRQYF

J: TRBJ2-7
size: few
D: NA
V: TRBV13
CDR3: CASSRGTFDEQYF

J: TRBJ1-1
size: NA
D: TRBD1
V: TRBV12-3/TRBV12-4
CDR3: CASSPRQGNTEAFF

J: TRBJ2-7
size: few
D: NA
V: TRBV7-8
CDR3: CASSLADSLYEQYF

J: TRBJ2-7
size: NA
D: TRBD1
V: TRBV2
CDR3: CASSRRTGSSYEQYF

J: TRBJ1-2
size: few
D: NA
V: TRBV5-1
CDR3: CASSLDTVYGYTF

J: TRBJ1-4
size: NA
D: NA
V: TRBV9
CDR3: CASSVEGTGGKLFF

J: TRBJ2-7
size: NA
D: NA
V: TRBV7-6
CDR3: CASSSAQGPEQYF

J: TRBJ2-3
size: NA
D: NA
V: TRBV7-6
CDR3: CASSPRGADTQYF

J: TRBJ2-7
size: NA
D: NA
V: TRBV5-6
CDR3: CASSLDGTETYDQYF

J: TRBJ2-1
size: NA
D: NA
V: TRBV15
CDR3: CATSKGRNNEQFF

J: TRBJ2-6
size: many
D: NA
V: TRBV4-2
CDR3: CASSLSGANVLTF

J: TRBJ2-7
size: many
D: NA
V: TRBV24-1
CDR3: CATSDFYGGDEQYF

J: TRBJ1-1
size: NA
D: TRBD1
V: TRBV6-5
CDR3: CASKRQGLNTEAFF

J: TRBJ2-1
size: NA
D: NA
V: TRBV2
CDR3: CASSEARLLQFF

J: TRBJ1-5
size: NA
D: TRBD1
V: TRBV20-1
CDR3: CSARTGFNQPQHF

J: TRBJ2-1
size: NA
D: NA
V: TRBV15
CDR3: CATSREKSGWEQFF

J: TRBJ1-4
size: NA
D: NA
V: TRBV7-8
CDR3: CASSRDRSNEKLFF

J: TRBJ2-3
size: NA
D: TRBD2
V: TRBV12-3/TRBV12-4
CDR3: CASSRGVGGTDTQYF

J: TRBJ1-2
size: NA
D: NA
V: TRBV19
CDR3: CASKVGTDYGYTF

J: TRBJ1-1
size: NA
D: NA
V: TRBV24-1
CDR3: CATSVDGEAFF

J: TRBJ2-7
size: many
D: NA
V: TRBV4-1
CDR3: CASSQVGLVHYRGAGAYEQYF

J: TRBJ2-7
size: once
D: NA
V: TRBV11-2
CDR3: CASSKSFGSLSYEQYF

J: TRBJ1-4
size: once
D: TRBD1
V: TRBV19
CDR3: CATRPGTGFGEKLFF

J: TRBJ2-2
size: NA
D: NA
V: TRBV20-1
CDR3: CSASGYGELFF

J: TRBJ2-7
size: NA
D: NA
V: TRBV2
CDR3: CASSLYRAGVGQYF

J: TRBJ2-5
size: NA
D: NA
V: TRBV15
CDR3: CATSRDWRDGRETQYF

J: TRBJ2-3
size: NA
D: TRBD1
V: TRBV19
CDR3: CASSETGTVSTDTQYF